This passage covers 26 T cell receptor beta chains from one sample sequenced in a study of cytomegalovirus exposure and HLA in healthy donors. Vbeta (60) and Jbeta (13) primers were used in the PCR. Clones were sequenced by immunoSEQ multiplex PCR, and TCRdb holds only the in-frame ones, with some missing. The sample lists some 220,000 clones, 70% to 90% occurring once. The sample consisted of PBMCs. The receptors originated from a girl aged 2 to 9 in good health and CMV-seronegative.

A word on this clone: This sample also contains other DNA sequences that code for the same CDR3. CDR3 sequence reads: CASSLSATNEKLFF. CDR3 DNA: TGTGCCAGCAGCTTGTCGGCAACTAATGAAAAACTGTTTTTT. V is TRBV7-9 and J is TRBJ1-4; D unresolved. Trimming took off 3 bases at V and 0 bases at J, with 5 bases between the two ends. This CDR3 is built from 14 residues. The V gene's germline CDR1 is SEHNR and CDR2 FQNEAQ (reference sequence).

The chain joins TRBV5-1 to TRBJ1-2, with 9 bases aligning to TRBD1. J lost 4 bases, V lost 0 bases, and 7 bases had no gene match. This CDR3 has 16 amino acids. Germline CDR1 and CDR2: SGHRS and YFSETQ. CDR3 coding DNA: TGCGCCAGCAGCTTGGGACCCGGACAGGGGCCCTATGGCTACACCTTC. It yields the protein CASSLGPGQGPYGYTF.

The V and J genes are TRBV13 and TRBJ2-1, with 8 bases fitting TRBD2. With V trimmed by 5 bases and J by 6 bases, 9 bases remained unmatched. Germline CDR1 and CDR2: PRHDT and FYEKMQ (reference sequence). The CDR3 runs 15 residues. The CDR3: CASSTSEAGGNEQFF. The CDR3 coding sequence is TGTGCCAGCAGCACGAGCGAGGCGGGGGGCAATGAGCAGTTCTTC.

This chain links TRBV14 with TRBJ1-6; TRBD1 matches at 8 bases. CDR1 and CDR2 (germline): SGHDN, FVKESK. The CDR3 length is 14 residues. J gave up 10 bases and V 4 bases, and 6 bases lay outside the gene matches. CDR3 sequence reads: CASSRDRGYSPLHF. The CDR3 DNA reads TGTGCCAGCAGCCGAGACAGGGGTTACTCACCCCTCCACTTT.

A word on this clone: At one boundary the junction diverges from the germline segment, which might be a read error. This chain joins TRBV7-9 and TRBJ1-4, with TRBD1 as a possible D gene (5 bases). Per germline, CDR1 SEHNR and CDR2 FQNEAQ (reference sequence). This CDR3 is built from 18 residues. The CDR3 sequence is CSSSLRGGEGATNEKLFF. CDR3 bases: TGTTCCAGCAGCTTACGGGGCGGGGAGGGCGCAACTAATGAAAAACTGTTTTTT.

The rearrangement joins TRBV29-1 to TRBJ2-7; 9 bases are shared with TRBD1. This CDR3 spans 12 amino acids. Germline V CDR1 and CDR2: SQVTM, ANQGSEA. V lost 5 bases to trimming and J lost 4 bases; unmatched junction nucleotides: 3. CDR3 bases: TGCAGCGTTCGGACAGGGGTATACGAGCAGTACTTC. Translation: CSVRTGVYEQYF.

The chain joins TRBV5-1 to TRBJ2-7; TRBD2 matches at 14 bases. The CDR3 runs to 16 residues. Germline V gives CDR1 SGHRS, CDR2 YFSETQ. The V and J ends lost 6 bases and 7 bases, in that order; junction bases with no gene match: 12. In nucleotides, the CDR3 is TGCGCCAGCAATGGACTAGCGGGAGGTCGGGCCCTGGAGCAGTACTTC. This translates into CASNGLAGGRALEQYF. The complete variable domain, with remaining parts taken from reference TRBV5-1 and TRBJ2-7, reads KAGVTQTPRYLIKTRGQQVTLSCSPISGHRSVSWYQQTPGQGLQFLFEYFSETQRNKGNFPGRFSGRQFSNSRSEMNVSTLELGDSALYLCASNGLAGGRALEQYFGPGTRLTVT.

The chain joins TRBV2 to TRBJ2-5, with TRBD1 identical over 11 bases. The germline gives CDR1 SNHLY, CDR2 FYNNEI. This CDR3 has 14 residues. Germline trimming cut 7 bases from V and 5 bases from J; bases unmatched to any gene: 6. The CDR3 nucleotides read TGTGCCAGCACTTGGACAGGGGGCGCGGAGACCCAGTACTTC. This translates into CASTWTGGAETQYF. Supplemented by reference TRBV2 and TRBJ2-5, the full variable domain reads EPEVTQTPSHQVTQMGQEVILRCVPISNHLYFYWYRQILGQKVEFLVSFYNNEISEKSEIFDDQFSVERPDGSNFTLKIRSTKLEDSAMYFCASTWTGGAETQYFGPGTRLLVL.

The gene calls are TRBV6-5 and TRBJ1-2, with 8 positions matching TRBD1. Trimming cost V 5 bases and J 2 bases; bases outside gene matches: 7. This CDR3 comprises 15 residues. Per germline, CDR1 MNHEY and CDR2 SVGAGI. CDR3 protein: CASSPGTGGNYGYTF. The CDR3 DNA reads TGTGCCAGCAGTCCAGGGACAGGTGGGAACTATGGCTACACCTTC.

This chain links TRBV5-8 with TRBJ2-3, with TRBD2 matching over 11 bases. Per germline, CDR1 SGHTS and CDR2 YDEGEE. The CDR3 length is 17 residues. Trimming cost V 4 bases and J 2 bases; bases outside gene matches: 9. The CDR3 DNA follows: TGTGCCAGCAGCGTTAGCGGGAGGGTCCGCTTCACAGATACGCAGTATTTT. Its protein is CASSVSGRVRFTDTQYF.

This clone was counted between two and nine times. The chain couples TRBV2 to TRBJ1-1; D possibly corresponds to TRBD1 (6 bases). CDR3 length equals 14 residues. Germline loops: CDR1 SNHLY, CDR2 FYNNEI. V was pared by 7 bases and J by 0 bases, with 12 bases between. CDR3 coding DNA: TGTGCCAGCACCGGGACACCCATGAACACTGAAGCTTTCTTT. Its translation is CASTGTPMNTEAFF.

The gene calls are TRBV6-6 and TRBJ1-5; weak D call: TRBD1 (5 bases). Germline CDR1 reads MNHNY; CDR2 reads SVGAGI (reference sequence). The CDR3 totals 15 residues. Trimming removed 0 bases at V and 2 bases at J, with 8 bases between. The CDR3: CASSYSTRGNQPQHF. CDR3 nucleotide sequence: TGTGCCAGCAGTTACTCGACCAGGGGCAATCAGCCCCAGCATTTT.

V is TRBV10-1 and J is TRBJ1-6; 10 nucleotides match TRBD1. In germline, CDR1 is WNHNN, CDR2 SYGVQD (reference sequence). The V segment lost 6 bases and the J segment 7 bases; nucleotides outside the gene matches: 6. The CDR3 is 15 amino acids. The CDR3, as DNA: TGCGCCAGCAGCCCCTCGGACAGGGGGAATTCACCCCTCCACTTT. It specifies CASSPSDRGNSPLHF.

This sequence joins TRBV5-1 and TRBJ2-7, with 8 bases that match TRBD2. With V trimmed by 0 bases and J by 3 bases, 5 bases remained unmatched. Looked up from germline, CDR1 is SGHRS and CDR2 is YFSETQ. The CDR3 is 15 amino acids. CDR3 DNA sequence: TGCGCCAGCAGCTTGGCGCGGGGGGTCGACTACGAGCAGTACTTC. It encodes CASSLARGVDYEQYF. The whole variable domain, filled in from reference TRBV5-1 and TRBJ2-7, reads KAGVTQTPRYLIKTRGQQVTLSCSPISGHRSVSWYQQTPGQGLQFLFEYFSETQRNKGNFPGRFSGRQFSNSRSEMNVSTLELGDSALYLCASSLARGVDYEQYFGPGTRLTVT.

The rearrangement uses TRBV14 and TRBJ2-1; D possibly corresponds to TRBD2 (6 bases). The length of the CDR3 is 15 residues. Germline V gives CDR1 SGHDN, CDR2 FVKESK. The ends were cut back, 7 bases at V and 0 bases at J, with 13 bases in the middle. The CDR3, as DNA: TGTGCCAGCAAACGTCGGGGGAGCTCCTACAATGAGCAGTTCTTC. Protein sequence: CASKRRGSSYNEQFF.

This clone was found a few times. The V and J genes are TRBV7-6 and TRBJ1-5; D is uncertain. The CDR3 contains 12 residues. Trimming shortened V by 1 base and J by 6 bases, and 4 bases separated the two germline ends. In germline, CDR1 is SGHVS, CDR2 FNYEAQ. This CDR3 reads CASSLDGQPQHF. The DNA for the CDR3 is TGTGCCAGCAGCTTAGACGGTCAGCCCCAGCATTTT. The whole variable domain, filled in from reference TRBV7-6 and TRBJ1-5, reads GAGVSQSPRYKVTKRGQDVALRCDPISGHVSLYWYRQALGQGPEFLTYFNYEAQQDKSGLPNDRFSAERPEGSISTLTIQRTEQRDSAMYRCASSLDGQPQHFGDGTRLSIL.

The rearrangement links TRBV11-2 to TRBJ2-7; 12 bases align to TRBD1. V trimming: 5 bases; J trimming: 7 bases; junction bases outside the gene matches: 9. Germline V gives CDR1 SGHAT, CDR2 FQNNGV. The CDR3 is 15 amino acids. CDR3 DNA: TGTGCCAGCAGCACCCGGGACAGGGGGCAAGGGGAGCAGTACTTC. Protein: CASSTRDRGQGEQYF.

The rearrangement links TRBV5-1 to TRBJ2-2, with TRBD2 matching 7 bases. V trimming: 0 bases; J trimming: 0 bases; junction bases outside the gene matches: 5. CDR1 SGHRS and CDR2 YFSETQ come from the germline V gene. The CDR3 spans 17 residues. CDR3 in DNA: TGCGCCAGCAGCTTGGAACGGGGAGGGCCGAACACCGGGGAGCTGTTTTTT. Its protein product is CASSLERGGPNTGELFF. Combining the CDR3 with reference TRBV5-1 and TRBJ2-2 gives the whole variable domain KAGVTQTPRYLIKTRGQQVTLSCSPISGHRSVSWYQQTPGQGLQFLFEYFSETQRNKGNFPGRFSGRQFSNSRSEMNVSTLELGDSALYLCASSLERGGPNTGELFFGEGSRLTVL.

The V and J genes are TRBV2 and TRBJ2-7, with 7 positions matching TRBD2. Germline V gene sequence: CDR1 SNHLY, CDR2 FYNNEI. With V trimmed by 11 bases and J by 7 bases, 20 bases remained unmatched. The CDR3 consists of 15 residues. This CDR3 is CAGNSGGLPLGEQYF. CDR3 bases: TGTGCCGGAAACTCGGGGGGACTCCCCCTGGGGGAGCAGTACTTC.

This chain uses TRBV5-4 with TRBJ2-5, with D uncertain. The V gene's germline CDR1 is SGHNT and CDR2 YYREEE (reference sequence). The CDR3 runs to 12 residues. The ends were cut back, 4 bases at V and 5 bases at J, with 9 bases in the middle. The CDR3 is CASSNGLETQYF. In DNA form, the CDR3 reads TGTGCCAGCAGCAACGGTCTGGAGACCCAGTACTTC.

V and J are TRBV30 and TRBJ2-7, with D perhaps TRBD1 (6 bases). The CDR3 has 14 amino acids. Germline assignment: CDR1 GTSNPN and CDR2 SVGIG (reference sequence). V lost 2 bases to trimming and J lost 2 bases, with 13 bases between them. CDR3 region: CAWSRQAPTYEQYF. The CDR3 nucleotides are TGTGCCTGGAGTCGACAGGCGCCGACCTACGAGCAGTACTTC.

The chain combines TRBV7-2 with TRBJ2-7; no clear D gene. The germline CDR1 and CDR2 sequences are SGHTA and FQGNSA. The CDR3 is made up of 14 amino acids. The CDR3, as DNA: TGTTTTTTTTTCAAGCAGAAGGCGGCATACGAGCAGTACTTC. Translated: CFFFKQKAAYEQYF.

The V call is TRBV4-1, the J call TRBJ2-1; 8 bases line up with TRBD1. CDR3 length: 15 residues. V trimming: 3 bases; J trimming: 4 bases; junction bases outside the gene matches: 5. Germline V lookup: CDR1 MGHRA, CDR2 YSYEKL. The CDR3 sequence: CASSHRQGSYNEQFF. In nucleotides, the CDR3 is TGCGCCAGCAGCCACCGACAGGGGTCATACAATGAGCAGTTCTTC.

CDR3 DNA sequence: TGTGCCAGTAGTATGAAGAGCCGCCCTAACTATGGCTACACCTTC. Protein: CASSMKSRPNYGYTF. The rearrangement links TRBV19 to TRBJ1-2; no reliable D call. Trimming took off 3 bases at V and 0 bases at J, with 11 bases between the two ends. CDR3 length: 15 amino acids. CDR1 and CDR2 from the germline V gene are LNHDA and SQIVND (reference sequence).

The chain employs TRBV5-1 and TRBJ2-7; 11 nucleotides align to TRBD1. The CDR3 has 13 residues. Germline CDR1 SGHRS, CDR2 YFSETQ. Trimming removed 3 bases from V and 5 bases from J; junction bases left unmatched: 1. CDR3 coding DNA: TGCGCCAGCAGCTGGACAGGGGGCAACGAGCAGTACTTC. Its protein is CASSWTGGNEQYF.

V is TRBV6-1 and J is TRBJ2-1, with 8 bases fitting TRBD1. The CDR3 is made up of 14 amino acids. Germline V gives CDR1 MNHNS, CDR2 SASEGT. Unmatched junction bases numbered 4, after V lost 6 bases and J lost 3 bases. The CDR3: CASRGQVLYNEQFF. The CDR3, as DNA: TGTGCCAGCAGGGGACAGGTCCTCTACAATGAGCAGTTCTTC.